This T cell receptor (beta chain) originates from a study of PD-L1 blockade in urothelial cancer. Study overall: About 90% of the 29 patients were males with bladder-origin urothelial cancer.

The time point here: peripheral blood 6 weeks after treatment start. This clone was seen a few times. The assay was immunoSEQ multiplex PCR, and TCRdb's table has in-frame clones only and misses some. Among around 47,000 clones listed, 82% were seen once. The CDR3 consists of 16 residues. From germline, CDR1 is LGHNA and CDR2 YSLEER. Trimming took off 0 bases at V and 0 bases at J, with 9 bases between the two ends. J is TRBJ1-5 and V is TRBV4-3; the D gene is possibly TRBD1 (6 bases). The sequences come from PBMCs, collected around atezolizumab (anti-PD-L1) treatment. The TCR originated in a man in his 60s with urothelial cancer. CDR3 in amino acids: CASSQDRQVSNQPQHF. In nucleotides, the CDR3 is TGCGCCAGCAGCCAAGATCGACAGGTTAGCAATCAGCCCCAGCATTTT.